The 15 T cell receptor beta chains listed next were all sequenced from one sample in a study of cytomegalovirus exposure and HLA in healthy donors. Using immunoSEQ multiplex PCR, the repertoire was profiled, and TCRdb retains in-frame clones only, with some absent. The sample records some 250,000 clones, around 86% being singletons. Source material: PBMCs. Receptors originate from a woman younger than 45 in good health and CMV-seropositive.

The rearrangement uses TRBV5-1 and TRBJ2-3; 9 bases agree with TRBD1. After removal of 4 bases from V and 0 bases from J, the junction contained 12 bases not matched to a gene. Germline loops: CDR1 SGHRS, CDR2 YFSETQ. This CDR3 is 18 amino acids long. The CDR3 coding sequence is TGCGCCAGCAGCAAGAACACAGGGGGCACCACGAGCACAGATACGCAGTATTTT. This encodes CASSKNTGGTTSTDTQYF.

V usage is TRBV18 and J usage is TRBJ1-3; the match to TRBD1 covers 7 bases. The V segment lost 3 bases and the J segment 0 bases; nucleotides outside the gene matches: 8. CDR1 KGHSH and CDR2 LQKENI come from the germline V gene. The CDR3 length is 17 residues. This chain's CDR3 is CASSPSQGQSSGNTIYF. CDR3 DNA: TGTGCCAGCTCACCTTCACAGGGACAGTCCTCTGGAAACACCATATATTTT.

This clone was observed a few times. The rearrangement joins TRBV2 to TRBJ1-5, with 7 bases fitting TRBD1. This CDR3 is built from 17 residues. Germline CDR1 is SNHLY and CDR2 is FYNNEI. The J segment lost 0 bases and the V segment lost 4 bases, leaving 9 bases of the junction unmatched. The CDR3 nucleotides read TGTGCCAGCAGTGTCACGGGACAGCCTGATAGCAATCAGCCCCAGCATTTT. Its protein product is CASSVTGQPDSNQPQHF. The full variable domain, in which reference TRBV2 and TRBJ1-5 provide the parts outside the CDR3, is EPEVTQTPSHQVTQMGQEVILRCVPISNHLYFYWYRQILGQKVEFLVSFYNNEISEKSEIFDDQFSVERPDGSNFTLKIRSTKLEDSAMYFCASSVTGQPDSNQPQHFGDGTRLSIL.

This CDR3 reads CASSLWREGSPGELFF. The CDR3, as DNA: TGTGCCAGCAGTTTATGGCGGGAGGGATCCCCCGGGGAGCTGTTTTTT. This chain connects TRBV27 to TRBJ2-2; 9 bases map to TRBD2. Germline V gene sequence: CDR1 MNHEY, CDR2 SMNVEV (reference sequence). There are 16 residues in the CDR3. With V trimmed by 1 base and J by 6 bases, 6 bases remained unmatched.

V gene TRBV5-1 combines with J gene TRBJ2-7; 11 nucleotides align to TRBD2. This CDR3 is 16 amino acids long. Trimming at V came to 2 bases and at J to 3 bases, leaving 7 bases not matched to a gene. Per the germline V gene, CDR1 is SGHRS and CDR2 is YFSETQ. Here the CDR3 reads CASSLLTSGSVYEQYF. CDR3 sequence (DNA): TGCGCCAGCAGCTTATTAACTAGCGGGAGCGTCTACGAGCAGTACTTC.

The chain combines TRBV11-2 with TRBJ2-7; D gene uncertain. The CDR3 is 12 amino acids. The germline V and J ends were trimmed by 3 bases and 9 bases, with 12 bases remaining between them. Germline CDR1 SGHAT, CDR2 FQNNGV. The CDR3 loop is CASSFNRYGQYF. The CDR3 DNA is TGTGCCAGCAGCTTCAATCGGTATGGGCAGTACTTC.

The chain recombines TRBV6-6 with TRBJ2-1; the D is unclear. CDR1 is MNHNY and CDR2 is SVGAGI in the germline V gene (reference sequence). The CDR3 is 13 amino acids. V lost 6 bases and J lost 7, with 13 bases in between. The CDR3 sequence: CASSSYSGNEQFF. CDR3 in DNA: TGTGCCAGCAGCAGTTACAGTGGGAATGAGCAGTTCTTC.

The rearrangement links TRBV11-3 to TRBJ2-7, with 12 positions matching TRBD2. Germline assignment: CDR1 SGHNT and CDR2 YENEEA. CDR3 length: 14 amino acids. The junction had 3 bases not matched to a gene; V was cut back by 5 bases and J by 4 bases. The CDR3 bases are TGTGCCAGCAGCGTGACTAGCGGGAGTTACGAGCAGTACTTC. Its protein product is CASSVTSGSYEQYF.

The chain carries TRBV4-1 and TRBJ2-7; 11 nucleotides align to TRBD2. V lost 4 bases to trimming and J lost 3 bases; unmatched junction nucleotides: 5. Germline V gene data show CDR1 as MGHRA and CDR2 as YSYEKL. This CDR3 is built from 15 residues. The CDR3 spells CASSPPGTSGYEQYF. CDR3 in DNA: TGCGCCAGCAGCCCTCCCGGGACTAGCGGCTACGAGCAGTACTTC.

The chain employs TRBV10-3 and TRBJ2-5; weak D call: TRBD2 (6 bases). Trimming left V 7 bases short and J 3 bases short, with 24 bases between. CDR1 and CDR2 from the germline V gene are ENHRY and SYGVKD. There are 17 residues in the CDR3. CDR3 coding DNA: TGTGCCATCAACAGTGGGGGGTCCGGGACGAGCAAAGAGACCCAGTACTTC. Translated, it gives CAINSGGSGTSKETQYF.

This clone occurred once. The rearrangement links TRBV5-6 to TRBJ2-3; 8 bases are a match to TRBD2. From germline, CDR1 is SGHDT and CDR2 YYEEEE. The CDR3 consists of 15 residues. Losses at the gene ends were 4 bases for V and 1 base for J; bases not matched to a gene: 5. Here the CDR3 DNA reads TGTGCCAGCAGCCCCCAACTAGCGGGCACAGATACGCAGTATTTT. Protein product: CASSPQLAGTDTQYF.

V usage is TRBV16 and J usage is TRBJ2-1; D remains unclear. The CDR3 extends over 14 amino acids. The germline V gene has CDR1 KGHSY and CDR2 FQNENV. V was pared by 0 bases and J by 5 bases, with 8 bases between. The CDR3 spells CASSQSGINNEQFF. The CDR3, as DNA: TGTGCCAGCAGCCAATCGGGCATCAACAATGAGCAGTTCTTC.

The J gene is TRBJ2-2, the V gene TRBV10-3, with a possible D match to TRBD1 (5 bases). The CDR3 totals 15 residues. V lost 7 bases and J 0 bases, leaving 12 bases between the germline ends. Germline CDR1 ENHRY, CDR2 SYGVKD. The CDR3 reads CAIMAQVPNTGELFF. The CDR3 nucleotides read TGTGCCATCATGGCACAGGTGCCGAACACCGGGGAGCTGTTTTTT.

The rearrangement joins TRBV5-1 to TRBJ2-5; D not certain. Germline assignment: CDR1 SGHRS and CDR2 YFSETQ. Trimming cost V 2 bases and J 2 bases, with 13 bases left between them. The CDR3 totals 15 residues. The CDR3 nucleotides read TGCGCCAGCAGCTTCACCGACCAGGCGCAAGAGACCCAGTACTTC. The encoded protein is CASSFTDQAQETQYF.

The DNA of the CDR3 is TGTGCCAGCAGCTTGACGGGACAGGGGATTAATGGCTACACCTTC. This translates into CASSLTGQGINGYTF. The V call is TRBV5-4, the J call TRBJ1-2; 10 bases map to TRBD1. The CDR3 is 15 residues long. Germline V gives CDR1 SGHNT, CDR2 YYREEE (reference sequence). J gave up 6 bases and V 1 base, and 6 bases lay outside the gene matches. Together with reference TRBV5-4 and TRBJ1-2, the CDR3 gives the full variable domain: ETGVTQSPTHLIKTRGQQVTLRCSSQSGHNTVSWYQQALGQGPQFIFQYYREEENGRGNFPPRFSGLQFPNYSSELNVNALELDDSALYLCASSLTGQGINGYTFGSGTRLTVV.